The 24 T cell receptor beta chains reported below all come from one sample, sequenced in a study of OX40 agonist ivuxolimab in advanced cancers. TCRdb's table, derived via immunoSEQ multiplex PCR, lists solely in-frame clones and lacks some. The sample carries 30,000 to 45,000 clones, around 86% recorded once. The sample here was CD4+ or CD8+ T cells sorted from blood, taken in a trial of the OX40 agonist ivuxolimab. Receptors were obtained from an adult with an advanced solid tumor such as melanoma, head and neck, liver or kidney cancer.

The V call is TRBV30, the J call TRBJ1-5; D call uncertain. V was cut by 0 bases and J by 6 bases, with 9 bases left in between. CDR1 is GTSNPN and CDR2 is SVGIG in the germline V gene (reference sequence). The CDR3 totals 13 residues. CDR3 DNA: TGTGCCTGGAGTGTAAGAGGAGCTCAGCCCCAGCATTTT. Translating gives CAWSVRGAQPQHF.

This clone was found once. The genes are TRBV7-9 and TRBJ2-1, with D unclear. Trimming took off 5 bases at V and 1 base at J, with 18 bases between the two ends. CDR3 length: 17 amino acids. Germline V gives CDR1 SEHNR, CDR2 FQNEAQ (reference sequence). Here the CDR3 DNA reads TGTGCCAGCAGCCTCTACGAAGGGCGCCTTTCCTACAATGAGCAGTTCTTC. As protein: CASSLYEGRLSYNEQFF.

The rearrangement uses TRBV18 and TRBJ2-3; tentative D call: TRBD1 (6 bases). Germline CDR1 is KGHSH and CDR2 is LQKENI. V was pared by 2 bases and J by 1 base, with 16 bases between. The CDR3 contains 17 residues. This CDR3 is CASSPADRNRGTDTQYF. The CDR3 bases are TGTGCCAGCTCACCAGCCGACAGAAACAGGGGCACAGATACGCAGTATTTT. The variable domain in full, with the rest retrieved from reference TRBV18 and TRBJ2-3, is NAGVMQNPRHLVRRRGQEARLRCSPMKGHSHVYWYRQLPEEGLKFMVYLQKENIIDESGMPKERFSAEFPKEGPSILRIQQVVRGDSAAYFCASSPADRNRGTDTQYFGPGTRLTVL.

The rearrangement joins TRBV30 to TRBJ1-4; tentatively, D is TRBD1 (5 bases). V gave up 7 bases and J gave up 4 bases, with 19 bases separating them. Germline V gives CDR1 GTSNPN, CDR2 SVGIG (reference sequence). The CDR3 has 15 residues. The CDR3 spells CASTSDRQFNEKLFF. The CDR3 DNA is TGTGCCTCGACCAGCGACCGACAGTTTAATGAAAAACTGTTTTTT.

The chain employs TRBV7-8 and TRBJ1-5; weak D call: TRBD1 (6 bases). This CDR3 is built from 16 residues. V lost 1 base and J lost 3, with 13 bases in between. Germline assignment: CDR1 SGHVS and CDR2 FQNEAQ. CDR3 nucleotide sequence: TGTGCCAGCAGCTTAGATTGGGGGGGCCTCAATCAGCCCCAGCATTTT. Protein sequence: CASSLDWGGLNQPQHF.

This sequence joins TRBV6-5 and TRBJ1-4, with a weak D call TRBD1 (5 bases). The CDR3 sequence is 15 residues long. CDR1 and CDR2 from the germline V gene are MNHEY and SVGAGI. Trimming removed 3 bases at V and 3 bases at J, with 11 bases between. The CDR3 loop reads CASSYRGSANEKLFF. DNA of the CDR3: TGTGCCAGCAGTTATAGGGGCTCGGCTAATGAAAAACTGTTTTTT.

The rearrangement uses TRBV27 and TRBJ1-2; D not resolved. Germline CDR1 MNHEY, CDR2 SMNVEV (reference sequence). The CDR3 has 14 residues. Deletions cut 5 bases from V and 5 bases from J, with 15 bases between. CDR3: CASSVRQGPYGYTF. In nucleotides, the CDR3 is TGTGCCAGCAGTGTGCGGCAAGGGCCATATGGCTACACCTTC.

The rearrangement links TRBV6-4 to TRBJ1-6; tentatively, D is TRBD1 (6 bases). CDR1 MRHNA and CDR2 SNTAGT come from the germline V gene. Deletions cut 0 bases from V and 9 bases from J, with 12 bases between. The CDR3 covers 15 residues. In DNA form, the CDR3 reads TGTGCCAGCAGTGACTCTCCCCAGGGGACTTCACCCCTCCACTTT. The encoded protein is CASSDSPQGTSPLHF.

The rearrangement uses TRBV6-5 and TRBJ2-7; D is uncertain. V was clipped by 8 bases and J by 0 bases, with 14 bases between them. CDR1 is MNHEY, CDR2 SVGAGI, per germline. CDR3 length equals 14 residues. The CDR3 is CASHSNIGSYEQYF. The CDR3 DNA is TGTGCCAGCCACTCCAACATTGGCTCCTACGAGCAGTACTTC.

V and J are TRBV10-1 and TRBJ2-1; a weak D match, TRBD1 (6 bases). CDR3 length: 15 residues. Germline V gives CDR1 WNHNN, CDR2 SYGVQD (reference sequence). Trimming shortened V by 6 bases and J by 5 bases, and 17 bases separated the two germline ends. CDR3 in DNA: TGCGCCAGCAGCTCTCAGGGGTTGGCGAACAATGAGCAGTTCTTC. It translates to CASSSQGLANNEQFF.

The chain joins TRBV18 to TRBJ2-7; D remains unclear. The V end lost 5 bases, the J end lost 4 bases, and 9 bases lay between the germline ends. The germline CDR1 and CDR2 sequences are KGHSH and LQKENI. This CDR3 region has 12 residues. CDR3 DNA: TGTGCCAGCTCATCGAGCTATTACGAGCAGTACTTC. The encoded protein is CASSSSYYEQYF.

This clone occurred a few times. The rearrangement uses TRBV4-1 and TRBJ2-1, with 12 bases that match TRBD1. J was trimmed by 4 bases and V by 4 bases; bases with no gene match: 2. The CDR3 loop spans 15 amino acids. The germline CDR1 and CDR2 sequences are MGHRA and YSYEKL. The CDR3 loop reads CASSPGQGAYNEQFF. DNA of the CDR3: TGCGCCAGCAGCCCGGGACAGGGGGCATACAATGAGCAGTTCTTC.

This chain connects TRBV14 to TRBJ2-3; D may be TRBD2 (5 bases). Trimming removed 2 bases from V and 4 bases from J, with 13 bases in between. This CDR3 has 15 amino acids. The germline V gene has CDR1 SGHDN and CDR2 FVKESK. The CDR3 loop is CASSQNDYAADTQYF. CDR3 nucleotides: TGTGCCAGCAGCCAAAACGACTACGCGGCAGATACGCAGTATTTT.

This clone was seen once. The V gene is TRBV7-9, the J gene TRBJ1-1; the match to TRBD1 covers 7 bases. The CDR3 is 15 amino acids. J was trimmed by 1 base and V by 2 bases; bases with no gene match: 4. The germline CDR1 and CDR2 sequences are SEHNR and FQNEAQ (reference sequence). The CDR3 region has the DNA TGTGCCAGCAGCTTAAGGGACAGCCAGAACACTGAAGCTTTCTTT. Translating gives CASSLRDSQNTEAFF.

This clone was seen more than once but under ten times. The chain recombines TRBV6-5 with TRBJ1-1; D call uncertain. V lost 0 bases, J lost 1 base, and 9 bases lay in between. Germline CDR1 reads MNHEY; CDR2 reads SVGAGI. This CDR3 has 15 amino acids. This CDR3 is CASSYSNFGNTEAFF. The CDR3 region has the DNA TGTGCCAGCAGTTACTCGAATTTCGGGAACACTGAAGCTTTCTTT.

The gene calls are TRBV18 and TRBJ1-1, with D unclear. Trimming removed 6 bases from V and 7 bases from J, with 15 bases in between. The CDR3 has 13 amino acids. Germline values: CDR1 KGHSH, CDR2 LQKENI. The CDR3, as DNA: TGTGCCAGCTCTCCAGAAAGCACCGTTGAAGCTTTCTTT. This encodes CASSPESTVEAFF.

In DNA form, the CDR3 reads TGCGCCAGCAGCTTGGATAGCGGGGGGCAAGAGACCCAGTACTTC. Protein product: CASSLDSGGQETQYF. This chain joins TRBV5-1 and TRBJ2-5; 10 bases fit TRBD2. Germline V gives CDR1 SGHRS, CDR2 YFSETQ. CDR3 length: 15 residues. Unmatched junction bases numbered 1, after V lost 0 bases and J lost 2 bases.

The J gene is TRBJ1-2, the V gene TRBV6-5; tentative D call: TRBD1 (5 bases). CDR1 is MNHEY, CDR2 SVGAGI, per germline. Trimming pared 4 bases from V and 7 bases from J, leaving 13 bases between. CDR3 length: 13 amino acids. Here the CDR3 reads CASSSIPGGGYTF. The CDR3 DNA follows: TGTGCCAGCAGTTCCATCCCCGGGGGTGGCTACACCTTC.

The V call is TRBV5-1, the J call TRBJ2-2; TRBD1 matches 8 bases. With 4 bases clipped from V and 6 bases from J, the junction kept 8 bases outside the gene matches. Germline V gene sequence: CDR1 SGHRS, CDR2 YFSETQ. The CDR3 is 15 amino acids. The CDR3 bases are TGCGCCAGCAGCGGGACAGGCGGGGAGTCCGGGGAGCTGTTTTTT. It translates to CASSGTGGESGELFF.

The chain joins TRBV11-2 to TRBJ2-5, with 15 bases identical to TRBD2. The length of the CDR3 is 15 residues. In germline, CDR1 is SGHAT, CDR2 FQNNGV. J gave up 5 bases and V 7 bases, and 5 bases lay outside the gene matches. The CDR3 region has the DNA TGTGCCAGCATCGGACTAGCGGGGGGGCCGGAGACCCAGTACTTC. It is translated as CASIGLAGGPETQYF.

This clone appeared a single time. The rearrangement links TRBV18 to TRBJ1-6; no firm D call. The ends were cut back, 4 bases at V and 2 bases at J, with 9 bases in the middle. The CDR3 covers 15 residues. In germline, CDR1 is KGHSH, CDR2 LQKENI. CDR3 in DNA: TGTGCCAGCTCACAAAATCTCCCCTATAATTCACCCCTCCACTTT. Translating gives CASSQNLPYNSPLHF.

This chain joins TRBV7-9 and TRBJ2-5; the match to TRBD2 covers 9 bases. Trimming at V came to 4 bases and at J to 5 bases, leaving 8 bases not matched to a gene. CDR1 SEHNR and CDR2 FQNEAQ come from the germline V gene (reference sequence). The CDR3 totals 15 residues. CDR3 sequence: CASSSLAGAVETQYF. The CDR3 nucleotides read TGTGCCAGCAGCTCCTTAGCGGGGGCGGTGGAGACCCAGTACTTC.

The chain uses TRBV14 and TRBJ1-1; D gene uncertain. Germline CDR1 is SGHDN and CDR2 is FVKESK. The CDR3 covers 13 residues. The V end was cut by 0 bases, the J end by 1 base, with 3 bases between. The CDR3 DNA sequence: TGTGCCAGCAGCCAAGACAGGAACACTGAAGCTTTCTTT. This codes for CASSQDRNTEAFF.

V is TRBV4-3 and J is TRBJ1-2; D unresolved. Germline lookup yields CDR1 LGHNA and CDR2 YSLEER. The CDR3 covers 13 residues. Trimming took 2 bases from V and 8 from J, leaving 12 bases between them. The CDR3 loop reads CASSQRSSGGYTF. The CDR3 nucleotides read TGCGCCAGCAGCCAACGAAGTTCGGGGGGCTACACCTTC.